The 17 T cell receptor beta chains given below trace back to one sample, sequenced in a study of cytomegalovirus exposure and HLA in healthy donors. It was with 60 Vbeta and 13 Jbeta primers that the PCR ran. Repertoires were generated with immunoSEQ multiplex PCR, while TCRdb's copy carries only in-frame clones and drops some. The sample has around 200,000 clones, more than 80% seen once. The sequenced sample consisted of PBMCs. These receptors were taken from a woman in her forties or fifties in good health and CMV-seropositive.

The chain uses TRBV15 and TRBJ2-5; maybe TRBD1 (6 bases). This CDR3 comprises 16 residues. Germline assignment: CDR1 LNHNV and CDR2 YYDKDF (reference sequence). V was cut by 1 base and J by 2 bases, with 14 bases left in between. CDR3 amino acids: CATSRAPTGAQETQYF. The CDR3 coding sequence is TGTGCCACCAGCAGAGCCCCGACAGGTGCTCAAGAGACCCAGTACTTC.

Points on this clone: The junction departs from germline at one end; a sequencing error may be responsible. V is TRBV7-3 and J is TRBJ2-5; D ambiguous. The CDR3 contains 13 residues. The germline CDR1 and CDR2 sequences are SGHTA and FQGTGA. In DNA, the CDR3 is TGTGCCAGCAGCGTAAAGAGAGGAGAGGCCCAGTACTTC. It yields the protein CASSVKRGEAQYF.

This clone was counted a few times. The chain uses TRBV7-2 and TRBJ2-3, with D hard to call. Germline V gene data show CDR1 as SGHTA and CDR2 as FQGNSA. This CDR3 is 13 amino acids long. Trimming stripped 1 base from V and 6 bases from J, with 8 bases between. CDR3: CASSLGPRDTQYF. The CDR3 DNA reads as TGTGCCAGCAGCTTAGGGCCGCGGGATACGCAGTATTTT.

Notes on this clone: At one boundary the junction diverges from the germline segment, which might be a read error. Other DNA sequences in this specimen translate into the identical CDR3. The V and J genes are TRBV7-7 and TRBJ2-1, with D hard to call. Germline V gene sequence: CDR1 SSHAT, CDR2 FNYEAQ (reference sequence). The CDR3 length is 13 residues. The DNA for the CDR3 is TGTGCTAGCAGCTTCTCCTACGACAATGAGCAGTTCTTC. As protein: CASSFSYDNEQFF.

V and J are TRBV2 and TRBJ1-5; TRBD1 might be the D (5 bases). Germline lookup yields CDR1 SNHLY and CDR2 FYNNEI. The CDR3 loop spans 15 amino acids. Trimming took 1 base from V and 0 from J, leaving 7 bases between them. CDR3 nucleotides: TGTGCCAGCAGTGAAGGCAGGGTTAGCAATCAGCCCCAGCATTTT. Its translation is CASSEGRVSNQPQHF.

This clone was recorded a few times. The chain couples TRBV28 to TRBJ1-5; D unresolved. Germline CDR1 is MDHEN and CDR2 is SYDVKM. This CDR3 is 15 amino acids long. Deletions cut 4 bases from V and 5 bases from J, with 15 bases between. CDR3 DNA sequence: TGTGCCAGCAGTTCTTTCTCAGGTGGCGATCAGCCCCAGCATTTT. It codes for CASSSFSGGDQPQHF.

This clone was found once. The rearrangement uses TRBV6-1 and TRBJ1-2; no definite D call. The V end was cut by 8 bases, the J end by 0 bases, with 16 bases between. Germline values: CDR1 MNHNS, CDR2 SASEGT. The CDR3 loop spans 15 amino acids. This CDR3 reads CASLGSGQANYGYTF. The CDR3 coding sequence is TGTGCCAGCCTCGGGAGTGGGCAAGCTAACTATGGCTACACCTTC.

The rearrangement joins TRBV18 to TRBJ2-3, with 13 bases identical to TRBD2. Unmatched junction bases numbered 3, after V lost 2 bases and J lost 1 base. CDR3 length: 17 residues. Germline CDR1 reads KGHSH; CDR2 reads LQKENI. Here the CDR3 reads CASSPSGLAGGTDTQYF. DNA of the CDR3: TGTGCCAGCTCACCAAGCGGACTAGCGGGGGGCACAGATACGCAGTATTTT.

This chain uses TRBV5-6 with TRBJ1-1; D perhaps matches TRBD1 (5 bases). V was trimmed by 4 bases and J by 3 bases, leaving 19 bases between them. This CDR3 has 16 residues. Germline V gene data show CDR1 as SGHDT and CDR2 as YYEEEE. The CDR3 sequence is CASSRLQDGAYTEAFF. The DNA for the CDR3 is TGTGCCAGCAGCCGCTTACAGGACGGAGCATACACTGAAGCTTTCTTT.

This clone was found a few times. The chain's CDR3 is CASRGPRLENTEAFF. CDR3 sequence (DNA): TGTGCCAGCAGGGGGCCTCGACTCGAGAACACTGAAGCTTTCTTT. The chain is built from TRBV6-1 and TRBJ1-1; tentative D call: TRBD1 (5 bases). This CDR3 contains 15 residues. Germline CDR1 and CDR2: MNHNS and SASEGT. Trimming shortened V by 6 bases and J by 1 base, and 15 bases separated the two germline ends.

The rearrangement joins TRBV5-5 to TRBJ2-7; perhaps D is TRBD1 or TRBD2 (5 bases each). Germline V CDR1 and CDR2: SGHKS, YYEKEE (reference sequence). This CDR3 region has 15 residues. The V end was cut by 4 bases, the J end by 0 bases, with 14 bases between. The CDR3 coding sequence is TGTGCCAGCAGCGTGGGGGTAGGGAGCTCCTACGAGCAGTACTTC. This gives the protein CASSVGVGSSYEQYF.

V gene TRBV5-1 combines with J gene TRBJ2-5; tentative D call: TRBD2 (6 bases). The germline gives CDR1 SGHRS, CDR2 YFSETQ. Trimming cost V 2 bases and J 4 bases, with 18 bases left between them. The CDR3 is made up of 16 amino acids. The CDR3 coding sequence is TGCGCCAGCAGCTTCAGGGCTAGCGATGAGGGAGAGACCCAGTACTTC. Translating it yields CASSFRASDEGETQYF.

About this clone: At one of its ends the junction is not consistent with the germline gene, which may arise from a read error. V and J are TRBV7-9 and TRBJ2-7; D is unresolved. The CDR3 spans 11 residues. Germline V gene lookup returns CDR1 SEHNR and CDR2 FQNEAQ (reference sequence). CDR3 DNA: TGTGCCAGCAGCTCCTCCTCCGAGCAGTACTTC. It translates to CASSSSSEQYF.

CDR3: CASSPNLGVGTEAFF. The CDR3, as DNA: TGCGCCAGCAGCCCGAATCTAGGGGTAGGAACTGAAGCTTTCTTT. This sequence joins TRBV4-3 and TRBJ1-1, with D possibly TRBD1 on 5 matching bases. With 4 bases removed from V and 5 bases from J, the gap between germline ends came to 17 bases. The CDR3 consists of 15 residues. Per germline, CDR1 LGHNA and CDR2 YSLEER.

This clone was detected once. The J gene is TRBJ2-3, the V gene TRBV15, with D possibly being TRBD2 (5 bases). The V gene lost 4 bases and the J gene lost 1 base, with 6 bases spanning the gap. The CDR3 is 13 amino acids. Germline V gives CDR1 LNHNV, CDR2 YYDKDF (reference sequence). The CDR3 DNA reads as TGTGCCACCAGCATGGGAGGCACAGATACGCAGTATTTT. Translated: CATSMGGTDTQYF.

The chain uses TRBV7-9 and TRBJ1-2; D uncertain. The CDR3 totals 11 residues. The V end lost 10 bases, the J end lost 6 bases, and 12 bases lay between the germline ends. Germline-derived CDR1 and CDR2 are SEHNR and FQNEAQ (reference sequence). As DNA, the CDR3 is TGTGCCATCCTAAACGTCGATGGCTACACCTTC. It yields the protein CAILNVDGYTF.

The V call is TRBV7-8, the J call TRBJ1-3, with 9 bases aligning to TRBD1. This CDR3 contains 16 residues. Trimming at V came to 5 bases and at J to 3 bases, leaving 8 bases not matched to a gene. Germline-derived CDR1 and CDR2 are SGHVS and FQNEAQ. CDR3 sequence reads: CASSPRQGEVGNTIYF. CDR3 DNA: TGTGCCAGCAGCCCAAGACAGGGGGAGGTTGGAAACACCATATATTTT.